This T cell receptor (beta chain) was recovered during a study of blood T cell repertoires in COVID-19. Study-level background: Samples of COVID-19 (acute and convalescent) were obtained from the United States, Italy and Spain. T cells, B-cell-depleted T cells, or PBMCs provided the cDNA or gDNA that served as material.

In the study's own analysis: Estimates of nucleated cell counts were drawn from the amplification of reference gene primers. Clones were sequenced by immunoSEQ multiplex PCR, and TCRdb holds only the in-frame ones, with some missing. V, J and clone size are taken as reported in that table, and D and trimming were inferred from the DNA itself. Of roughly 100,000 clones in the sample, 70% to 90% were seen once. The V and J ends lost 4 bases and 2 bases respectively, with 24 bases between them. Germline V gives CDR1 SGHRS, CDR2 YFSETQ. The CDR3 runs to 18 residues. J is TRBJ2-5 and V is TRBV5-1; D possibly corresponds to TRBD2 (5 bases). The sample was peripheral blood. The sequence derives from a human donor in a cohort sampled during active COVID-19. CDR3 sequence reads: CASSRTLRGSGAQETQYF. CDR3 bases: TGCGCCAGCAGCCGAACGCTACGAGGCAGCGGAGCTCAAGAGACCCAGTACTTC.